This T cell receptor beta chain was identified during a study of blood T cell repertoires in COVID-19. In the study overall: There were acute and convalescent COVID-19 samples, and they came from the United States, Italy and Spain. The analysed material was cDNA or gDNA that came from T cells, B-cell-depleted T cells, or PBMCs.

Authors' analysis steps: Cell counts per sample came from amplifying reference gene primers. Some clones are missing from TCRdb's copy, which holds only in-frame ones; the method was immunoSEQ multiplex PCR. That table supplies the V and J calls and clone size; D and trimming were determined from the DNA. The sample contains some 89,000 clones, around 87% of which appear only once. A single count supports this clone. The CDR3 sequence is 15 residues long. Germline V gene data show CDR1 as SGHTA and CDR2 as FQGNSA. The ends lost 2 bases at V and 2 bases at J; junction bases unmatched: 4. The sequence derives from a human donor in a cohort sampled during active COVID-19. The J gene is TRBJ2-3, the V gene TRBV7-2, with TRBD2 matching 7 bases. Sequenced input: peripheral blood. The CDR3 loop is CASSLRSGITDTQYF. In DNA, the CDR3 is TGTGCCAGCAGCTTACGGAGCGGGATCACAGATACGCAGTATTTT.